These T cell receptor beta chains were read from a single sample in a study of technical replicates of blood from a few donors. Sequencing was performed with immunoSEQ multiplex PCR; in TCRdb, only in-frame clones are kept and a portion is missing. The top ten clones hold approximately 0.39% of a sample with approximately 78,000 clones, roughly 90% of them seen once. The sequenced sample consisted of T cells isolated from PBMCs. All receptors derive from a human donor in good health. Each CDR3 is given with its conserved first and last residue. A D gene is named only where the DNA matches it firmly. Size is stated for part of the rows, as once, few or many counts, or as a class when the clone is expanded.

TRBV4-3,TRBD2,TRBJ2-7,NA,TGCGCCAGCAGCCAAGAAGGGCGGCTAGCGGGAGTGCGTGAGCAGTACTTC,CASSQEGRLAGVREQYF
TRBV6-1,NA,TRBJ1-4,NA,TGTGCCGCCGGGGTCCCTGTAAATAATGAAAAACTGTTTTTT,CAAGVPVNNEKLFF
TRBV6-5,TRBD1,TRBJ1-2,NA,TGTGCCAGCAGTTACGGGACAGGTCATGGCTACACCTTC,CASSYGTGHGYTF
TRBV7-9,NA,TRBJ1-4,NA,TGTGCCAGCAGTTTTATCTTGGAAAAACTGTTTTTT,CASSFILEKLFF
TRBV5-4,TRBD1,TRBJ1-1,NA,TGTGCCAGCACCGAGAAAGCAGGGGGCACTGAAGCTTTCTTT,CASTEKAGGTEAFF
TRBV5-8,TRBD1,TRBJ1-2,NA,TGTGCCAGCAACGTCCGGGACAGGGGAAATGGCTACACCTTC,CASNVRDRGNGYTF
TRBV5-6,NA,TRBJ1-2,NA,TGTGCCAGCAGGCCCCGGGATCTCCACTATGGCTACACCTTC,CASRPRDLHYGYTF
TRBV4-3,NA,TRBJ1-2,NA,TGCGCCAGCAGCCAATCTACCCCGGGACAAGGATTCTATGGCTACACCTTC,CASSQSTPGQGFYGYTF
TRBV5-8,NA,TRBJ2-7,NA,TGTGCCAGCAGCTTGAACGGAGCCACCCAAATCTACGAGCAGTACTTC,CASSLNGATQIYEQYF
TRBV2,NA,TRBJ2-1,NA,TGTGCCAGCAGACTAGGGTTAAATGAGCAGTTCTTC,CASRLGLNEQFF
TRBV10-3,TRBD1,TRBJ2-7,NA,TGTGCCTCAAAGACAGGGCAGGACTACGAGCAGTACTTC,CASKTGQDYEQYF
TRBV25-1,TRBD2,TRBJ2-3,NA,TGTGCCAGCATCTCGGGACTAGCCCTAGGAGACACAGATACGCAGTATTTT,CASISGLALGDTDTQYF
TRBV10-2,NA,TRBJ2-7,NA,TGCGCCAGCAGTGAGGGGGGCCTCCCCTACGAGCAGTACTTC,CASSEGGLPYEQYF
TRBV5-4,TRBD1,TRBJ2-5,NA,TGTGCCAGCACCTTGACAGGGACGGAGACCCAGTACTTC,CASTLTGTETQYF
TRBV19,NA,TRBJ1-1,NA,TGTGCCAGTAGTAGGTCGACGGGGAACACTGAAGCTTTCTTT,CASSRSTGNTEAFF
TRBV5-6,TRBD1,TRBJ2-1,NA,TGTGCCAGCAGCTTCCCCCCGGTGGGACAGGGGTTGGGCAATGAGCAGTTCTTC,CASSFPPVGQGLGNEQFF
TRBV5-1,NA,TRBJ1-4,NA,TGCGCCAGCAGCTTAAGAACGGGGTCTAATGAAAAACTGTTTTTT,CASSLRTGSNEKLFF
TRBV14,NA,TRBJ2-2,NA,TGTGCCAGCCGGTCAGGGAACACCGGGGAGCTGTTTTTT,CASRSGNTGELFF
TRBV9,NA,TRBJ1-2,NA,TGTGCCAGCAGCGTGCAACAGGGTTCTGGTTATGGCTACACCTTC,CASSVQQGSGYGYTF
TRBV30,NA,TRBJ2-2,NA,TGTGCCTGGAAACGGGGAAACACCGGGGAGCTGTTTTTT,CAWKRGNTGELFF
TRBV28,TRBD2,TRBJ2-7,NA,TGTGCCAGCAGCCGGGGGGGGGCCCCTGTAGGCGAGCAGTACTTC,CASSRGGAPVGEQYF
TRBV6-5,TRBD1,TRBJ1-4,NA,TGTGCCAGCAGTTCTCCGGGACAGGGGGCTAATGAAAAACTGTTTTTT,CASSSPGQGANEKLFF
TRBV4-3,NA,TRBJ1-4,NA,TGCGCCAGCAGCCAGGGGGCCTCAACTAATGAAAAACTGTTTTTT,CASSQGASTNEKLFF
TRBV7-3,TRBD2,TRBJ2-3,NA,TGTGCCAGCAGCTTCGGGGGGGGCACAGATACGCAGTATTTT,CASSFGGGTDTQYF
TRBV4-2,NA,TRBJ1-2,NA,TGTGCCAGCAGCCTTGACACGAGAAACTATGGCTACACCTTC,CASSLDTRNYGYTF
TRBV7-9,TRBD1,TRBJ1-2,NA,TGTGCCAGCAGCTTAGGAGGGGGCTTTAACTATGGCTACACCTTC,CASSLGGGFNYGYTF
TRBV9,TRBD2,TRBJ2-3,NA,TGTGCCAGCAGCGTACTAGCGGGACTGACAGATACGCAGTATTTT,CASSVLAGLTDTQYF
TRBV6-6,TRBD2,TRBJ2-1,NA,TGTGCCAGTTGGCGGGAGCAAATAAACAATGAGCAGTTCTTC,CASWREQINNEQFF
TRBV19,NA,TRBJ1-2,NA,TGTGCCAGTAGTATAGATTTGCCGGTGAGCTATGGCTACACCTTC,CASSIDLPVSYGYTF
TRBV9,TRBD2,TRBJ2-1,NA,TGTGCCAGCACCTCTGGGGGACTAGGCTACAATGAGCAGTTCTTC,CASTSGGLGYNEQFF
TRBV6-1,NA,TRBJ2-7,NA,TGTGCCAGCAGTGGAGGACACGCCGCGCAGTACTTC,CASSGGHAAQYF
TRBV5-5,NA,TRBJ2-7,NA,TGTGCCAGCAGCTTGGTTTCCAGGGTCCACGAGCAGTACTTC,CASSLVSRVHEQYF
TRBV30,TRBD1,TRBJ2-5,NA,TGTGCCTGGGGGACAGCGTTCCAAGAGACCCAGTACTTC,CAWGTAFQETQYF
TRBV7-8,NA,TRBJ2-3,NA,TGTGCCAGCAGCTTAGGGATGCTAGCAGATACGCAGTATTTT,CASSLGMLADTQYF
TRBV7-2,NA,TRBJ2-7,NA,TGTGCCAGCAGCTTAGCGGTGCGGCGCGACGAGCAGTACTTC,CASSLAVRRDEQYF
TRBV21-1,NA,TRBJ1-4,NA,TGTGCCAGCAGCAATGGGACAGGTCTAGGTGAAAAACTGTTTTTT,CASSNGTGLGEKLFF
TRBV19,NA,TRBJ2-1,NA,TGTGCCAGTAGTATATACGGAGTTGTCAATGAGCAGTTCTTC,CASSIYGVVNEQFF
TRBV4-2,TRBD2,TRBJ2-2,NA,TGTGCCAGCAGCCAAGAGGAGCTAGCGGACTTAGCCGGGGAGCTGTTTTTT,CASSQEELADLAGELFF
TRBV4-2,NA,TRBJ2-1,NA,TGTGCCAGCAGCCAAGATCGGTCTAGCTCCTACAATGAGCAGTTCTTC,CASSQDRSSSYNEQFF
TRBV5-8,NA,TRBJ1-5,few,TGTGCCAGCAGCTTTTGGGGGGATTTCGATGGCAATCAGCCCCAGCATTTT,CASSFWGDFDGNQPQHF
TRBV5-1,TRBD1,TRBJ2-7,NA,TGCGCCAGCAGCCGGACGACAGGGAGCCACGAGCAGTACTTC,CASSRTTGSHEQYF
TRBV11-3,NA,TRBJ2-2,NA,TGTGCCAGCACCCGCGGTAGCGCCGGGGAGCTGTTTTTT,CASTRGSAGELFF
TRBV5-6,TRBD1,TRBJ2-2,NA,TGTGCCAGCAGCTCGGATGTACCGGGACAGGGGAGTAGGACCGGGGAGCTGTTTTTT,CASSSDVPGQGSRTGELFF
TRBV5-1,NA,TRBJ2-1,NA,TGCGCCAGCAGCTTGGTTTGGTCCGGGGATGAGCAGTTCTTC,CASSLVWSGDEQFF
TRBV10-1,NA,TRBJ1-3,NA,TGCGCCAGCAGGGAGGGGCAGGCCCACAACACCATATATTTT,CASREGQAHNTIYF
TRBV6-1,NA,TRBJ2-7,NA,TGTGCCAGCATGGTTAGCGTTTACGAGCAGTACTTC,CASMVSVYEQYF
TRBV5-1,TRBD1,TRBJ2-3,NA,TGCGCCAGCAGCTTAGGGACAGGGGGCCTGGATACGCAGTATTTT,CASSLGTGGLDTQYF
TRBV2,NA,TRBJ1-2,NA,TGTGCCAGCAGTGAGGGAGTCTATGGCTACACCTTC,CASSEGVYGYTF
TRBV7-9,NA,TRBJ1-2,NA,TGTGCCAGCAGCCCAACGTTGGACTCTAACTATGGCTACACCTTC,CASSPTLDSNYGYTF
TRBV4-1,NA,TRBJ1-1,once,TGCGCCAGCAGCCAAGGGGGAGGCAACACTGAAGCTTTCTTT,CASSQGGGNTEAFF
TRBV29-1,NA,TRBJ1-2,NA,TGCAGCGTCGACTTTACTAAGAATGGCTACACCTTC,CSVDFTKNGYTF
TRBV6-1,NA,TRBJ2-7,NA,TGTGCCAGCAGTGAGAGGGCCAGCTCCTACGAGCAGTACTTC,CASSERASSYEQYF
TRBV12-5,NA,TRBJ1-3,NA,TGTGCTAGTGGTGCACGCCAGGGAAACACCATATATTTT,CASGARQGNTIYF
TRBV19,NA,TRBJ1-2,NA,TGTGCCAGTAGTATTCAAGTGAGGACACACTACTATGGCTACACCTTC,CASSIQVRTHYYGYTF
TRBV21-1,NA,TRBJ1-1,NA,TGTGCCAGCAACGTAGACATTGGGCCGAACACTGAAGCTTTCTTT,CASNVDIGPNTEAFF
TRBV29-1,NA,TRBJ2-5,NA,TGCAGCGTTGAACGTGAAGAGACCCAGTACTTC,CSVEREETQYF
TRBV2,NA,TRBJ2-7,NA,TGTGCCAGCAGAAGGGACTCCAGCTCCTACGAGCAGTACTTC,CASRRDSSSYEQYF
TRBV4-3,NA,TRBJ1-2,NA,TGCGCCAGCAGCCAAGACGGGTATCGGGGCTACACCTTC,CASSQDGYRGYTF
TRBV5-1,TRBD1,TRBJ2-7,NA,TGCGCCAGCAGCTTGGCCGGGATGGACAGGGGTTCCTACGAGCAGTACTTC,CASSLAGMDRGSYEQYF
TRBV2,NA,TRBJ1-2,NA,TGTGCCAGCAGTGAGGTTAGGGAGGGCTATGGCTACACCTTC,CASSEVREGYGYTF